The 7 T cell receptor beta chains presented below share a single source sample, sequenced in a study of PD-L1 blockade in urothelial cancer. Time point given: pretreatment peripheral blood. TCRdb's copy holds only in-frame clones and misses some; the assay was immunoSEQ multiplex PCR. In the table there are tens of thousands of clones, around 84% of which are singletons. The material sequenced was PBMCs, taken around atezolizumab (anti-PD-L1) treatment. The receptors derive from a woman in her 70s with urothelial cancer.

The chain carries TRBV4-1 and TRBJ2-1, with 9 bases aligning to TRBD1. Per germline, CDR1 MGHRA and CDR2 YSYEKL. V lost 4 bases, J lost 4 bases, and 5 bases stayed unmatched. The length of the CDR3 is 15 residues. CDR3 protein: CASSRWGTGYNEQFF. The CDR3 region has the DNA TGCGCCAGCAGCCGGTGGGGGACAGGGTACAATGAGCAGTTCTTC.

The chain uses TRBV5-4 and TRBJ2-3; no firm D call. Germline lookup yields CDR1 SGHNT and CDR2 YYREEE (reference sequence). V shed 0 bases and J shed 2 bases, with 7 bases lying between them. The CDR3 consists of 14 residues. CDR3 loop: CASSLALFTDTQYF. In nucleotides, the CDR3 is TGTGCCAGCAGCTTGGCTCTGTTCACAGATACGCAGTATTTT.

The V and J genes are TRBV28 and TRBJ1-2; 8 bases map to TRBD1. Looked up from germline, CDR1 is MDHEN and CDR2 is SYDVKM. V trimming: 4 bases; J trimming: 4 bases; junction bases outside the gene matches: 5. The CDR3 contains 14 residues. CDR3 sequence: CASSSGGAAYGYTF. Here the CDR3 DNA reads TGTGCCAGCAGTTCAGGGGGCGCGGCCTATGGCTACACCTTC.

The rearrangement uses TRBV7-6 and TRBJ1-3; D gene ambiguous. There are 15 residues in the CDR3. Trimming took off 4 bases at V and 0 bases at J, with 10 bases between the two ends. CDR1 SGHVS and CDR2 FNYEAQ come from the germline V gene. CDR3 sequence: CASSSRHYSGNTIYF. For the CDR3, the DNA is TGTGCCAGCAGCTCAAGACATTACTCTGGAAACACCATATATTTT.

This chain connects TRBV5-6 to TRBJ2-7; 12 nucleotides agree with TRBD1. Germline CDR1 SGHDT, CDR2 YYEEEE. V dropped 4 bases and J dropped 6; count of bases not matched to a gene: 8. The CDR3 sequence is 15 residues long. DNA of the CDR3: TGTGCCAGCAGCGGAACCGGGACAGGGGGCGGCGAGCAGTACTTC. Its translation: CASSGTGTGGGEQYF.

The rearrangement uses TRBV29-1 and TRBJ2-1; TRBD2 agrees at 8 bases. The length of the CDR3 is 15 residues. Germline CDR1 and CDR2: SQVTM and ANQGSEA. Trimming removed 4 bases from V and 0 bases from J; junction bases left unmatched: 5. The CDR3 DNA sequence: TGCAGCGTTGGGGTAGCGGGGAACTCCTACAATGAGCAGTTCTTC. Encoded protein: CSVGVAGNSYNEQFF.

This clone came up once. The gene calls are TRBV5-1 and TRBJ1-1; D gene uncertain. CDR3 length: 13 residues. Germline V gene data show CDR1 as SGHRS and CDR2 as YFSETQ. Deletions cut 2 bases from V and 2 bases from J, with 7 bases between. The CDR3 here is CASSFNINTEAFF. DNA for the CDR3: TGCGCCAGCAGCTTTAATATAAACACTGAAGCTTTCTTT.